These 27 T cell receptor beta chains were all obtained from the same sample, sequenced in a study of technical replicates of blood from a few donors. Assay used: immunoSEQ multiplex PCR; TCRdb lists only in-frame clones, some missing. The top ten hold nearly 4% of the sample, which has 80,000 or so clones, roughly four fifths seen once. Source material: PBMCs. The source is a human donor in good health. Some clones in this sample may be carry-over from other donors' samples.

V usage is TRBV29-1 and J usage is TRBJ1-4; weak D call: TRBD1 (5 bases). Germline V gene data show CDR1 as SQVTM and CDR2 as ANQGSEA. Trimming stripped 6 bases from V and 3 bases from J, with 14 bases between. The CDR3 totals 14 residues. The CDR3 loop is CSVAPGLSNEKLFF. The CDR3, as DNA: TGCAGCGTCGCCCCGGGACTGTCTAATGAAAAACTGTTTTTT.

The chain employs TRBV7-9 and TRBJ2-7; D perhaps matches TRBD2 (6 bases). V was pared by 2 bases and J by 0 bases, with 11 bases between. CDR1 is SEHNR, CDR2 FQNEAQ, per germline (reference sequence). The CDR3 extends over 15 amino acids. CDR3 in amino acids: CASSLSGGTSYEQYF. The CDR3 region has the DNA TGTGCCAGCAGCTTATCCGGAGGGACCTCCTACGAGCAGTACTTC.

The chain recombines TRBV2 with TRBJ1-1; no firm D call. Trimming pared 4 bases from V and 5 bases from J, leaving 8 bases between. The CDR3 runs 12 residues. Germline V CDR1 and CDR2: SNHLY, FYNNEI. CDR3 coding DNA: TGTGCCAGCAGTGGGAGCGGGACTGAAGCTTTCTTT. Its protein product is CASSGSGTEAFF.

V and J are TRBV9 and TRBJ2-7, with D possibly being TRBD1 (6 bases). The germline V gene has CDR1 SGDLS and CDR2 YYNGEE. The CDR3 consists of 14 residues. Trimming stripped 3 bases from V and 3 bases from J, with 13 bases between. Written as DNA, the CDR3 is TGTGCCAGCAGCGGAGGGGGAGAAGGCTACGAGCAGTACTTC. It specifies CASSGGGEGYEQYF.

The genes are TRBV5-1 and TRBJ2-5; TRBD2 matches 11 bases. CDR1 is SGHRS, CDR2 YFSETQ, per germline. Germline trimming cut 0 bases from V and 1 base from J; bases unmatched to any gene: 2. The CDR3 totals 16 residues. The CDR3 bases are TGCGCCAGCAGCTTGGCGACTAGCGGGGCCCAAGAGACCCAGTACTTC. It translates to CASSLATSGAQETQYF.

The rearrangement links TRBV4-3 to TRBJ2-1; D may be TRBD2 (5 bases). CDR1 is LGHNA, CDR2 YSLEER, per germline. V was trimmed by 1 base and J by 10 bases, leaving 14 bases between them. CDR3 length equals 14 residues. The CDR3 loop reads CASSQAAGGWEQFF. The CDR3 coding sequence is TGCGCCAGCAGCCAAGCGGCGGGCGGGTGGGAGCAGTTCTTC.

This chain joins TRBV20-1 and TRBJ1-5; a possible D gene is TRBD1 (5 bases). The length of the CDR3 is 11 residues. Germline V gene data show CDR1 as DFQATT and CDR2 as SNEGSKA (reference sequence). V lost 4 bases to trimming and J lost 6 bases, with 7 bases between them. In DNA form, the CDR3 reads TGCAGTGCTACAAGGGGTCAGCCCCAGCATTTT. As protein: CSATRGQPQHF.

The V and J genes are TRBV5-8 and TRBJ1-2; 9 bases align to TRBD1. Germline V gene data show CDR1 as SGHTS and CDR2 as YDEGEE. Trimming at V came to 0 bases and at J to 8 bases, leaving 11 bases not matched to a gene. CDR3 size: 16 residues. The CDR3 is CASSLGGRDRDRGYTF. CDR3 sequence (DNA): TGTGCCAGCAGCTTGGGGGGCCGGGACAGGGATCGAGGCTACACCTTC.

This chain joins TRBV29-1 and TRBJ2-7, with TRBD1 matching over 8 bases. V lost 5 bases and J lost 3; bases outside the gene matches: 6. Germline-derived CDR1 and CDR2 are SQVTM and ANQGSEA. The CDR3 is 13 amino acids. CDR3 DNA: TGCAGCGTTCTATCGGGACAGGTCTACGAGCAGTACTTC. Encoded protein: CSVLSGQVYEQYF.

The rearrangement links TRBV18 to TRBJ2-5, with 7 bases that match TRBD2. This CDR3 is 14 amino acids long. The ends lost 4 bases at V and 1 base at J; junction bases unmatched: 3. The germline V gene encodes CDR1 KGHSH and CDR2 LQKENI. CDR3 loop: CASSRSGTQETQYF. The CDR3 DNA follows: TGTGCCAGCTCACGAAGCGGGACCCAAGAGACCCAGTACTTC.

This sequence joins TRBV7-2 and TRBJ2-3, with D perhaps TRBD2 (6 bases). Per germline, CDR1 SGHTA and CDR2 FQGNSA. The CDR3 contains 17 residues. V lost 0 bases, J lost 2 bases, and 15 bases lay in between. CDR3 DNA sequence: TGTGCCAGCAGCTTAGCAATCGCGGGGACCTTCACAGATACGCAGTATTTT. This sequence encodes CASSLAIAGTFTDTQYF. Filled out from reference TRBV7-2 and TRBJ2-3, the complete variable domain reads GAGVSQSPSNKVTEKGKDVELRCDPISGHTALYWYRQSLGQGLEFLIYFQGNSAPDKSGLPSDRFSAERTGGSVSTLTIQRTQQEDSAVYLCASSLAIAGTFTDTQYFGPGTRLTVL.

V and J are TRBV4-1 and TRBJ2-7; D might be TRBD1 (6 bases). Germline CDR1 is MGHRA and CDR2 is YSYEKL. Trimming removed 1 base from V and 3 bases from J, with 13 bases in between. The CDR3 loop spans 15 amino acids. The CDR3 nucleotides read TGCGCCAGCAGCCAAGGACGACAGGAGGTCTACGAGCAGTACTTC. Translated: CASSQGRQEVYEQYF.

The genes are TRBV4-3 and TRBJ2-7; 10 bases map to TRBD1. The CDR3 sequence is 16 residues long. Per germline, CDR1 LGHNA and CDR2 YSLEER. J was trimmed by 0 bases and V by 3 bases; bases with no gene match: 5. Here the CDR3 DNA reads TGCGCCAGCAGCCATGACCGGGACAGGGGCTCCTACGAGCAGTACTTC. Amino acids: CASSHDRDRGSYEQYF.

The V call is TRBV7-2, the J call TRBJ2-7, with 7 nucleotides matching TRBD1. Germline CDR1 reads SGHTA; CDR2 reads FQGNSA. The CDR3 sequence is 15 residues long. J was trimmed by 2 bases and V by 5 bases; bases with no gene match: 9. The CDR3 region is CASSPDRERTYEQYF. The CDR3 DNA reads TGTGCCAGCAGCCCAGACAGGGAACGGACCTACGAGCAGTACTTC. Full variable domain (missing parts from reference TRBV7-2 and TRBJ2-7): GAGVSQSPSNKVTEKGKDVELRCDPISGHTALYWYRQSLGQGLEFLIYFQGNSAPDKSGLPSDRFSAERTGGSVSTLTIQRTQQEDSAVYLCASSPDRERTYEQYFGPGTRLTVT.

This chain joins TRBV14 and TRBJ1-1, with 7 bases fitting TRBD1. With 1 base clipped from V and 1 base from J, the junction kept 9 bases outside the gene matches. The CDR3 length is 17 residues. Germline CDR1 is SGHDN and CDR2 is FVKESK. CDR3 in DNA: TGTGCCAGCAGCCAAGGAGGGGCAGGGGGGACGAACACTGAAGCTTTCTTT. Its protein product is CASSQGGAGGTNTEAFF.

The chain joins TRBV30 to TRBJ2-2, with D perhaps TRBD2 (6 bases). Trimming took off 5 bases at V and 7 bases at J, with 17 bases between the two ends. CDR1 GTSNPN and CDR2 SVGIG come from the germline V gene (reference sequence). The CDR3 totals 14 residues. The CDR3: CAWSELATGGELFF. The CDR3 DNA reads as TGTGCCTGGTCTGAACTAGCAACCGGCGGGGAGCTGTTTTTT. Combining the CDR3 with reference TRBV30 and TRBJ2-2 gives the whole variable domain SQTIHQWPATLVQPVGSPLSLECTVEGTSNPNLYWYRQAAGRGLQLLFYSVGIGQISSEVPQNLSASRPQDRQFILSSKKLLLSDSGFYLCAWSELATGGELFFGEGSRLTVL.

This clone was observed a few times. The gene calls are TRBV7-8 and TRBJ1-1, with 8 nucleotides matching TRBD1. The CDR3 has 13 amino acids. Trimming cost V 4 bases and J 10 bases; bases outside gene matches: 8. Germline V gene lookup returns CDR1 SGHVS and CDR2 FQNEAQ. This chain's CDR3 is CASSSHQGAGAFF. The DNA for the CDR3 is TGTGCCAGCAGCTCGCATCAGGGGGCTGGAGCTTTCTTT.

The J gene is TRBJ2-5, the V gene TRBV29-1, with D uncertain. CDR1 is SQVTM, CDR2 ANQGSEA, per germline. V was trimmed by 3 bases and J by 5 bases, leaving 7 bases between them. The CDR3 sequence is 11 residues long. Here the CDR3 DNA reads TGCAGCGTTGATGTTCGGGAGACCCAGTACTTC. Translated, it gives CSVDVRETQYF.

In this sample, this clone turned up a few times. This sequence joins TRBV5-6 and TRBJ2-1; TRBD2 might be the D (6 bases). Germline CDR1 SGHDT, CDR2 YYEEEE. This CDR3 has 13 amino acids. With 2 bases removed from V and 10 bases from J, the gap between germline ends came to 13 bases. CDR3 in amino acids: CASSFHGGREQFF. The CDR3 DNA is TGTGCCAGCAGCTTTCACGGAGGGAGGGAGCAGTTCTTC.

In its sample, this clone was seen a few times. The chain carries TRBV5-1 and TRBJ1-2; TRBD1 aligns across 8 bases. The trim removed 7 bases at V and 6 bases at J, leaving 11 bases unmatched. CDR1 is SGHRS and CDR2 is YFSETQ in the germline V gene. The CDR3 extends over 14 amino acids. Here the CDR3 reads CASRDPGQGDGYTF. CDR3 sequence (DNA): TGCGCCAGCCGTGACCCAGGACAGGGTGATGGCTACACCTTC.

This chain uses TRBV9 with TRBJ2-4; 10 bases align to TRBD1. The CDR3 sequence is 13 residues long. Germline loops: CDR1 SGDLS, CDR2 YYNGEE. J lost 7 bases, V lost 3 bases, and 1 base had no gene match. Here the CDR3 reads CASSADRGNIQYF. The DNA for the CDR3 is TGTGCCAGCAGCGCGGACAGGGGGAACATTCAGTACTTC.

The rearrangement links TRBV6-4 to TRBJ2-1; D perhaps matches TRBD2 (5 bases). The V gene lost 3 bases and the J gene lost 4 bases, with 13 bases spanning the gap. CDR3 length: 15 amino acids. CDR1 is MRHNA, CDR2 SNTAGT, per germline. The CDR3, as DNA: TGTGCCAGCAGTGATGAGGGCGCGTCGTACAATGAGCAGTTCTTC. This sequence encodes CASSDEGASYNEQFF.

This chain links TRBV4-1 with TRBJ2-6; 9 bases align to TRBD2. This CDR3 is 18 amino acids long. Losses at the gene ends were 1 base for V and 0 bases for J; bases not matched to a gene: 4. Looked up from germline, CDR1 is MGHRA and CDR2 is YSYEKL. DNA for the CDR3: TGCGCCAGCAGCCAAGTTGCTAGCGGGAACTCTGGGGCCAACGTCCTGACTTTC. It yields the protein CASSQVASGNSGANVLTF.

The chain is built from TRBV6-4 and TRBJ2-2; no firm D call. Trimming took off 4 bases at V and 6 bases at J, with 9 bases between the two ends. Germline assignment: CDR1 MRHNA and CDR2 SNTAGT. This CDR3 comprises 13 residues. DNA for the CDR3: TGTGCCAGCAGTGTCCTCCCCGCCGGGGAGCTGTTTTTT. This codes for CASSVLPAGELFF.

The V and J genes are TRBV6-5 and TRBJ1-1, with D unclear. This CDR3 has 14 residues. Deletions cut 2 bases from V and 1 base from J, with 8 bases between. Germline V gives CDR1 MNHEY, CDR2 SVGAGI. The CDR3 protein is CASSYGRGNTEAFF. CDR3 coding DNA: TGTGCCAGCAGTTACGGACGGGGGAACACTGAAGCTTTCTTT.

The chain links TRBV7-9 to TRBJ1-2, with a possible D match to TRBD1 (5 bases). This CDR3 has 13 amino acids. Trimming removed 3 bases at V and 7 bases at J, with 12 bases between. Germline V lookup: CDR1 SEHNR, CDR2 FQNEAQ (reference sequence). Here the CDR3 reads CASSLEGPSGYTF. In nucleotides, the CDR3 is TGTGCCAGCAGCTTGGAGGGACCGAGTGGCTACACCTTC.

This sequence joins TRBV7-2 and TRBJ1-2; the match to TRBD1 covers 9 bases. The germline gives CDR1 SGHTA, CDR2 FQGNSA. The V and J ends lost 0 bases and 7 bases, in that order; junction bases with no gene match: 3. CDR3 length equals 14 residues. CDR3 nucleotides: TGTGCCAGCAGCTTAGCGGGACAGGGTCGTGGCTACACCTTC. It is translated as CASSLAGQGRGYTF.